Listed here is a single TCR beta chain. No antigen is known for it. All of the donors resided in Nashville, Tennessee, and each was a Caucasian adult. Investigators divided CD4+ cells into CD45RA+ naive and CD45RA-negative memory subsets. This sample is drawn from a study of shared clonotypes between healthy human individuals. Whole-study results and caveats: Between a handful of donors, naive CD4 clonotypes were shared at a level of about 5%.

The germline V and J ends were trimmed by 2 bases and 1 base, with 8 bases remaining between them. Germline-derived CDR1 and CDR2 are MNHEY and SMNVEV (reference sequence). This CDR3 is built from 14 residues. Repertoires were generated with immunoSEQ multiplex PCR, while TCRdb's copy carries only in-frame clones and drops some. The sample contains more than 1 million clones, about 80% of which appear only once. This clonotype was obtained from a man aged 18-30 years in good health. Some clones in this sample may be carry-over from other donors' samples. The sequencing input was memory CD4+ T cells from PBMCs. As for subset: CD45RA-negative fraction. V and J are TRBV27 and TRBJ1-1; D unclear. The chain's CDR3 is CASSLKAGNTEAFF. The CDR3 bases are TGTGCCAGCAGTTTAAAGGCGGGGAACACTGAAGCTTTCTTT.